This TCR beta chain was recorded in a study of OX40 agonist ivuxolimab in advanced cancers. Assay: immunoSEQ multiplex PCR; the TCRdb copy retains only in-frame clones and omits some. The table shows some 23,000 clones, with around 84% occurring only once. Germline-derived CDR1 and CDR2 are MNHEY and SMNVEV (reference sequence). The CDR3 runs 16 residues. V shed 10 bases and J 1 base; nucleotides not matched to a gene: 12. In this sample, this clone turned up once. The material was CD4+ or CD8+ T cells sorted from blood, obtained in a trial of the OX40 agonist ivuxolimab. V usage is TRBV27 and J usage is TRBJ1-1, with TRBD1 identical over 10 bases. The receptor's source is an adult with an advanced solid tumor such as melanoma, head and neck, liver or kidney cancer. CDR3 residues: CATYPDRGPANTEAFF. CDR3 bases: TGTGCCACTTACCCCGACAGGGGGCCTGCGAACACTGAAGCTTTCTTT.